This TCR beta chain came from a study of blood T cells in healthy people across ages. Samples each had at least 5.5 micrograms of total RNA extracted. The authors ran a second PCR of about 6 to 11 cycles using a sample-barcoded 5' primer and a J-beta primer mix. MiXCR, run by TCRdb on the 5' RACE reads, gives a single entry per CDR3 protein. The top ten hold 10% of the sample, which has some 930,000 distinct CDR3 sequences, about 27% seen once. In germline, CDR1 is SQVTM, CDR2 ANQGSEA. The CDR3 is made up of 15 amino acids. Losses at the gene ends were 7 bases for V and 0 bases for J; bases not matched to a gene: 9. Findings and caveats of the study: As age increased, TCR beta diversity per million T cells fell in a roughly linear fashion.

A word on this clonotype: Its target is unknown. Since a much larger clone is just one base distant, this may be a read error.

Separately, the same data were catalogued under a study of T cells of mothers and their children. According to that study: Reads recorded for TCR beta CDR3 numbered over 8 million per mother and roughly 2.7 million per child.

The rearrangement uses TRBV29-1 and TRBJ2-1, with 7 bases fitting TRBD2. The sequence was collected from a woman aged 40 to 50 in good health. Sample: blood. DNA of the CDR3: TGCAGCGCGGAAAGCGGGGAGAGCTCCTACAATGAGCAGTTCTTC. Translating gives CSAESGESSYNEQFF.